This T cell receptor beta chain was identified in a study of T cells in Graves' hyperthyroidism and ophthalmopathy (dated by TCRdb to between 2017 and 2020). Notes on the research overall: Peripheral blood samples were taken at the time of initial diagnosis, prior to any treatment. The 75 to 100 discovery patients were divided at random into training and test sets in a 7:3 ratio. The paper reports TCR Vbeta CDR3 sequencing of some 140 peripheral blood samples: around 45 ophthalmopathy, fewer than 80 hyperthyroidism and 17 progressor patients. An independent validation cohort of about 19 hyperthyroidism patients and more than 15 patients who later progressed to ophthalmopathy tested prospective prediction of ophthalmopathy. A discovery cohort of roughly 96 patients, 43 with Graves' ophthalmopathy and 55 to 65 with stable Graves' hyperthyroidism, was used to find distinguishing TCR V-J signatures. After blood sampling, hyperthyroidism patients were treated with methimazole at a starting dose of 30 mg daily, and ophthalmopathy patients were treated with high-dose intravenous methylprednisolone. In addition, the study compared T-cell repertoires in thyroid tissue and in blood from roughly six Graves' hyperthyroidism patients. The study at large found these results: Blood samples also contained most of the expanded thyroid clonotypes (frequency above 0.001), which suggests that blood repertoires may reflect thyroid immune responses. In validation, the model predicted progression to ophthalmopathy a median of about 5.9 months before onset, with roughly 70% sensitivity and roughly 72% specificity. Sample size was not statistically predetermined, and blinding of investigators to group allocation was not performed. In cross-validation, a model built on a 13 V-J signature told ophthalmopathy apart from stable hyperthyroidism with roughly 87% sensitivity and 81% to 82% specificity, and in testing the same model reached 80%/75%.

V is pruned by 3 bases and J by 5 bases, leaving 6 bases of the junction without a gene match. Its CDR3 holds 14 amino acids, cysteine through phenylalanine. Left in the record is the CDR3 DNA by itself, 42 bases read in frame from the first base. CDR1 and CDR2 are read off the germline V gene (reference sequence) as DFQATT and SNEGSKA. Ophthalmopathy patients had moderately to severely active disease, with a Clinical Activity Score of 3 or more, a NOSPECS grade of 4 or more, and a disease duration of less than 3 months. Exclusion was applied to patients with uncontrolled infections, other autoimmune diseases, pregnancy or lactation. Diagnoses relied on clinical symptoms, serum thyroxine and TRAb, thyroid ultrasound and orbital computed tomography. PBMCs were isolated from about 9.2 ml of fresh peripheral blood by Ficoll-Paque density gradient centrifugation. Trizol reagent was used to extract total RNA, and RNA quality was then checked on an Agilent 2100 Bioanalyzer.

Amplification of TCR beta CDR3 regions was carried out from RNA transcripts. The first round of RT-PCR for the TCR CDR3 was performed with the HTBI primer set and the Qiagen OneStep RT-PCR kit. A second multiplex PCR round built the libraries, followed by size selection and purification. Paired-end sequencing of the libraries was performed with 100 bp reads on an Illumina HiSeq2000. As for how the authors treated the data: SOAPnuke was used to process the raw data, with reads discarded if the reads contained adapters or uncalled bases, had a mean Phred below 15, or lacked an exact constant-primer or identifier match. High-quality paired reads were merged using COPE v1.2.5, and each unique nucleotide sequence was defined as a clonotype. MiTCR v1.1 was used to align the clonotypes against IMGT TRBV, TRBD and TRBJ reference segments. Only V-J combinations with frequency above 0.0001, covering roughly 99% of repertoires, were analysed. The TCS score was defined as the ratio of F50 (clonal expansion) to E x V (chaos), calculated using BLOSUM62-based TCRdist between CDR3 peptides within each V-J. Welch's t-statistics and random forest reduced roughly 500 V-J features to 10 to 15, which were used in a naive Bayes classifier (R e1071). TCRdb redid the processing of the public reads, applying fastp at Q25 and MiXCR, and retained in-frame beta chains. Rows matching on CDR3 protein sequence are summarized as one entry with the most common DNA and genes. Clone size and V and J calls follow TCRdb, not the original study. In this sample the table shows tens of thousands of distinct CDR3 sequences, less than 50% of which occur a single time. The biggest ten clones account for just over 9% of the sample.

This clonotype has a single count. No antigen is known for it. Base qualities are not provided; no much larger clone lies one nucleotide away. One read alone is a weak basis. This TCR came from a woman between 45 and 60 years old with Graves' ophthalmopathy. The sequenced sample was blood. The sequence is built from TRBV20-1 and TRBJ2-7, and 11 junction bases match TRBD2. The bases are TGCAGTGCTAGGGATAGCGGGAGGGCTAACGAGCAGTACTTC. Translated, this gives CSARDSGRANEQYF.